This T cell receptor (beta chain) was captured by sequencing in a study of OX40 agonist ivuxolimab in advanced cancers. Study-level background: Ivuxolimab was a fully human IgG2 agonistic monoclonal antibody targeting the costimulatory receptor OX40 (CD134). Intravenous ivuxolimab was administered to patients every 2 weeks at six dose levels: 0.01, 0.1, 0.3, 1.5, 3 and 10 mg/kg. Among the approximately 54 dose-escalation patients, 19 had hepatocellular carcinoma, some 15 melanoma, 9 renal cell carcinoma and 9 head and neck cancer. The dose-escalation cohort was around 84% male with a mean age of about 58 years, ranging from roughly 23 to 90. Prior anti-PD-1, anti-PD-L1 or anti-CTLA-4 therapy was permitted, and approximately 39% of dose-escalation patients had received checkpoint inhibitors. Three dose-escalation patients achieved partial responses, one with hepatocellular carcinoma and two with cutaneous melanoma. The point of sequencing TCRbeta in the periphery was to test whether ivuxolimab changed TCR sequence diversity and drove clonal T-cell expansion. The paper covers the monotherapy dose-escalation part of the phase I ivuxolimab trial, which included N of about 56 patients. The investigation overall reported the following: Which antigens the clonally expanded peripheral T cells were specific for was not determined. At doses of 0.1 to 3.0 mg/kg, clonal expansion of both CD4+ and CD8+ T cells in blood was seen between baseline and week 6. Low levels of normalized T-cell clonal expansion were also seen in some patients who did not respond. Partial responders in the 0.1-3.0 mg/kg groups had among the lowest normalized peripheral clonal expansion, especially among CD8+ T cells. After ivuxolimab, more expanded clones were found on average in CD8+ T cells than in CD4+ T cells.

For sequencing of the TCRbeta CDR3 region, genomic DNA was extracted from the sorted cells. The immunoSEQ Assay was used for sequencing of TCRbeta CDR3 regions. Sourced from immuneACCESS, this table was stored by TCRdb with only in-frame sequences that have V and J called. A share of the clones is absent; for the studies checked, an unresolved V gene accounts for under half, and the remainder has no known explanation. The sample includes 81,000 or so clones, with roughly 91% observed a single time. Of the sample, 0.45% to 0.6% falls within the top ten clones. The trial excluded patients who had a history of autoimmune disease or were on systemic immunosuppression. In every dose cohort, peripheral blood was drawn for TCR sequencing at baseline, cycle 4 day 1, and cycle 7 day 1. The samples were taken from a phase I, first-in-human, multicenter, open-label dose-escalation trial of ivuxolimab. The trial enrolled adults with locally advanced or metastatic head and neck squamous cell, hepatocellular, melanoma or renal cell carcinoma. CD4+ and CD8+ T cells were sorted separately from peripheral blood before TCR sequencing.

Regarding this clone: Its antigen is not yet known. Base qualities were left out, and no much larger clone turns up one base away.

The germline V gene (reference sequence) specifies MNHNY as CDR1 and SVGAGI as CDR2. From the cysteine through the phenylalanine, the CDR3 covers 12 amino acids. Only the CDR3 region is kept as DNA, spanning 36 bases read in frame from base 1. V was cut back by 8 bases and J by 6 bases, leaving a gap of 14 bases between them. This receptor was taken from an adult with an advanced solid tumor such as melanoma, head and neck, liver or kidney cancer. The sample was CD4+ or CD8+ T cells sorted from blood, taken in a trial of the OX40 agonist ivuxolimab. The chain was built from TRBV6-6 and TRBJ2-7; the D element could tentatively be TRBD1 or TRBD2, as 5 bases agree for each. The DNA reads TGTGCCAGCGCCGCGGACGGGGCCGAGCAGTACTTC. It translates as CASAADGAEQYF.